Listed below are T cell receptor beta chains from one sample, sequenced in a study of neurological immune-mediated disorders. In TCRdb, the 5' RACE reads were re-called with MiXCR into one record per CDR3 protein. The table records tens of thousands of distinct CDR3 sequences, around 3% of them present only once. The sample comprised PBMCs. These receptors all come from a man aged 35-49 years with multiple sclerosis. Each CDR3 is given with its conserved first and last residue. The D gene is left open where the match is weak. Size is stated for part of the rows, as once, few or many counts, or as a class when the clone is expanded.

CDR3 protein | CDR3 DNA | J gene | clone size | D gene | V gene
CASSSRGLFNQPQHF | TGTGCCAGCAGTTCCCGGGGACTTTTCAATCAGCCCCAGCATTTT | TRBJ1-5 | many | NA | TRBV12-3/TRBV12-4
CASSFGGDTEAFF | TGTGCCAGCAGCTTCGGGGGGGACACTGAAGCTTTCTTT | TRBJ1-1 | many | NA | TRBV7-3
CAWSWTGSSEQYF | TGTGCCTGGAGTTGGACAGGGTCGAGCGAGCAGTACTTC | TRBJ2-7 | many | TRBD1 | TRBV30
CASSPVAGSHEQFF | TGCGCCAGCAGCCCTGTGGCCGGGTCCCATGAGCAGTTCTTC | TRBJ2-1 | many | NA | TRBV5-1
CSADPQRGGYTF | TGCAGTGCTGATCCTCAGAGAGGTGGCTACACCTTC | TRBJ1-2 | many | NA | TRBV20-1
CASSVTNTYNEQFF | TGCGCCAGCAGCGTAACAAACACCTACAATGAGCAGTTCTTC | TRBJ2-1 | many | NA | TRBV5-1
CASSYRTGANEQFF | TGTGCCAGCAGTTACCGTACAGGGGCCAATGAGCAGTTCTTC | TRBJ2-1 | many | TRBD1 | TRBV6-5
CASSLAASGGQETQYF | TGTGCCAGCAGCTTGGCGGCTAGCGGGGGTCAAGAGACCCAGTACTTC | TRBJ2-5 | many | TRBD2 | TRBV5-4
CASIRPPGLAGGPVTGELFF | TGTGCCAGCATCCGGCCCCCGGGACTAGCGGGAGGGCCGGTGACCGGGGAGCTGTTTTTT | TRBJ2-2 | NA | TRBD2 | TRBV6-1
CASSHSGVAFF | TGTGCCAGCAGCCATTCAGGGGTTGCTTTCTTT | TRBJ1-1 | many | NA | TRBV12-3/TRBV12-4